The 13 T cell receptor beta chains in this list originate from one sample, sequenced in a study of human T cells and chemical hapten exposure. TCRdb re-derived calls from the RACE reads in MiXCR, one entry per CDR3 protein. The table has around 350,000 distinct CDR3 sequences, 5.5% seen once; the top ten hold about 7.7%. Time point meaning: pre-sensitization, week 0. Treatment of the sample: therapeutic diphenylcyclopropenone sensitization with weekly scalp DPC. The input for sequencing was whole blood, taken in connection with sensitization to the hapten diphenylcyclopropenone (DPC). Source of these receptors: a young woman with alopecia areata. Some clones in this sample may be carry-over from other donors' samples.

As to this clonotype: A read error may explain this, as a much larger clone is one base away. V is TRBV4-2 and J is TRBJ2-3; D remains ambiguous. Germline V gene lookup returns CDR1 LGHNA and CDR2 YNFKEQ. CDR3 size: 16 residues. V dropped 1 base and J dropped 0 bases, with 11 bases sitting between them. CDR3 sequence (DNA): TGTGCCAGCAGCCAAGGGTTTACAGCTAGCACAGATACGCAGTATTTT. Translating it yields CASSQGFTASTDTQYF.

This clonotype has only a few counts. This sequence joins TRBV19 and TRBJ1-4; D uncertain. Germline-derived CDR1 and CDR2 are LNHDA and SQIVND (reference sequence). Trimming removed 6 bases from V and 6 bases from J, with 14 bases in between. This CDR3 is built from 14 residues. As DNA, the CDR3 is TGTGCCAGTAGCATATCTTGGGCGGATGAAAAACTGTTTTTT. This codes for CASSISWADEKLFF.

This clonotype was counted between two and nine times. V and J are TRBV29-1 and TRBJ2-7, with D maybe TRBD2 (5 bases). This CDR3 spans 13 amino acids. CDR1 and CDR2 from the germline V gene are SQVTM and ANQGSEA. Trimming pared 5 bases from V and 0 bases from J, leaving 11 bases between. CDR3 amino acids: CSVRETSSYEQYF. The CDR3 coding sequence is TGCAGCGTTAGGGAGACAAGCTCCTACGAGCAGTACTTC.

The sample holds many counts of this clonotype. The V and J genes are TRBV7-2 and TRBJ2-1; 7 positions agree with TRBD2. V shed 2 bases and J 6 bases; nucleotides not matched to a gene: 7. The CDR3 is 15 residues long. CDR1 SGHTA and CDR2 FQGNSA come from the germline V gene. The CDR3 region is CASSLQGGGFNEQFF. DNA for the CDR3: TGTGCCAGCAGCTTACAGGGCGGGGGATTCAATGAGCAGTTCTTC.

The table lists this clonotype with many counts. The chain has TRBV6-5 and TRBJ2-3; no firm D call. Germline V gene data show CDR1 as MNHEY and CDR2 as SVGAGI. V lost 2 bases and J 10 bases, leaving 13 bases between the germline ends. The CDR3 runs 13 residues. CDR3 in DNA: TGTGCCAGCAGTTACGCGGCCGGTGATCCGCAGTATTTT. It yields the protein CASSYAAGDPQYF.

This clonotype has ten or more counts. The V gene is TRBV20-1, the J gene TRBJ2-5; TRBD2 matches at 10 bases. CDR3 length: 16 amino acids. V shed 4 bases and J 2 bases; nucleotides not matched to a gene: 10. Germline loops: CDR1 DFQATT, CDR2 SNEGSKA (reference sequence). DNA of the CDR3: TGCAGTGCTAAACAGTTAGCGGGGGGTTGGCAAGAGACCCAGTACTTC. Protein product: CSAKQLAGGWQETQYF.

This clonotype has ten or more counts. The chain employs TRBV7-9 and TRBJ2-4; D might be TRBD2 (6 bases). The CDR3 has 15 residues. V was shortened by 5 bases and J by 1 base, with 12 bases between the two germline ends. CDR1 and CDR2 (germline): SEHNR, FQNEAQ (reference sequence). CDR3 in amino acids: CASSGKEGAKNIQYF. The CDR3 nucleotides are TGTGCCAGCAGCGGCAAGGAGGGTGCCAAAAACATTCAGTACTTC.

In this sample, this clonotype turned up a few times. This chain joins TRBV24-1 and TRBJ2-2; 9 positions agree with TRBD1. The V and J ends lost 5 bases and 4 bases, in that order; junction bases with no gene match: 7. The CDR3 extends over 16 amino acids. Germline CDR1 KGHDR, CDR2 SFDVKD. This CDR3 is CATSGLGTGSTGELFF. The CDR3 DNA reads TGTGCCACCAGTGGGCTCGGGACAGGGAGCACCGGGGAGCTGTTTTTT.

This clonotype has only a few counts. The chain is built from TRBV7-9 and TRBJ1-1; TRBD1 might be the D (6 bases). The CDR3 sequence is 14 residues long. Germline CDR1 and CDR2: SEHNR and FQNEAQ (reference sequence). Trimming left V 5 bases short and J 4 bases short, with 14 bases between. CDR3 protein: CASSGRGGGTEAFF. The CDR3 coding sequence is TGTGCCAGCAGCGGCAGGGGTGGAGGCACTGAAGCTTTCTTT.

The chain is built from TRBV5-8 and TRBJ1-5; D gene unclear. V lost 0 bases and J lost 3, with 10 bases in between. The CDR3 length is 15 residues. Germline V gives CDR1 SGHTS, CDR2 YDEGEE. CDR3 amino acids: CASSLGQVYNQPQHF. The DNA of the CDR3 is TGTGCCAGCAGCTTGGGGCAAGTATACAATCAGCCCCAGCATTTT.

This clonotype came up a few times. This chain uses TRBV3-1 with TRBJ2-5; D call uncertain. The germline V gene has CDR1 LGHDT and CDR2 YNNKEL (reference sequence). The CDR3 is 15 residues long. V was shortened by 4 bases and J by 0 bases, with 12 bases between the two germline ends. The CDR3 sequence: CASSRTDSYQETQYF. The CDR3 DNA follows: TGTGCCAGCAGCCGTACCGACTCGTACCAAGAGACCCAGTACTTC.

There are many counts of this clonotype. The chain recombines TRBV6-1 with TRBJ2-7; D not certain. CDR3 length: 13 amino acids. Trimming cost V 7 bases and J 3 bases, with 13 bases left between them. In germline, CDR1 is MNHNS, CDR2 SASEGT. CDR3 in DNA: TGTGCCAGCACCGAGTGGCTCTTCTACGAGCAGTACTTC. This sequence encodes CASTEWLFYEQYF.

This clonotype was counted only a few times. This chain links TRBV28 with TRBJ2-7; D uncertain. The CDR3 loop spans 13 amino acids. Per germline, CDR1 MDHEN and CDR2 SYDVKM. The V gene lost 7 bases and the J gene lost 5 bases, with 15 bases spanning the gap. The CDR3 spells CASTGAERDEQYF. The CDR3 DNA is TGTGCCAGCACTGGAGCCGAGAGAGACGAGCAGTACTTC.